Sequencing of this TCR beta chain was carried out in a study of early T cells in non-severe SARS-CoV-2 infection. Background on the study: Bulk RNA from unsorted whole blood was sequenced; chains were unpaired. Study conclusions and caveats: A preference for anti-spike CD8 responses marked VDJdb matching, which missed private and CD4 specificities.

This clonotype has only a few counts. The antigen is unknown. Researchers tagged individual cDNA molecules with unique molecular identifiers. TCRdb reprocessed the 5' RACE reads via MiXCR and lists one record per CDR3 protein. The sample yields about 97,000 distinct CDR3 sequences, about 12% seen once. The V gene lost 9 bases and the J gene lost 0 bases, with 9 bases spanning the gap. Germline V gene lookup returns CDR1 MNHEY and CDR2 SVGEGT. CDR3 size: 12 residues. The TCR was taken from an adult who was a healthcare worker with PCR-confirmed SARS-CoV-2 infection or an uninfected control (not recorded which). The sequenced material came from whole blood. The V gene is TRBV6-2 or TRBV6-3, the J gene TRBJ2-7; D perhaps matches TRBD1 (6 bases). The CDR3 is CASTGNSYEQYF. CDR3 DNA sequence: TGTGCCAGTACAGGGAACTCCTACGAGCAGTACTTC.